The clone carrying this T cell receptor (beta chain) was observed a few times. Its antigen remains unidentified. Over chemoradiotherapy, repertoires were sampled more than once. The data were obtained in a study of chemoradiotherapy in HPV16-positive cancers. Study details: Two HPV16-positive patients' cells yielded candidate HPV-specific clones and common motifs.

TCRdb keeps only in-frame clones here, not all; method: immunoSEQ multiplex PCR. The profile shows roughly 12,000 clones, roughly 61% of them singletons. Study-level findings and limits: HPV-responsive T-cell expansion during chemoradiotherapy was linked to improved recurrence-free survival in HPV16-positive patients. Candidate HPV-specific clones and E7-related TCR motifs grew in tumor during treatment.

Sampling took place from a patient who underwent chemoradiotherapy. This clonotype was sampled from a human donor with HPV-associated anogenital cancer.

CDR3 sequence reads: CASSFGVGANVLTF. CDR3 sequence (DNA): TGTGCCAGCAGCTTTGGGGTCGGGGCCAACGTCCTGACTTTC. The rearrangement uses TRBV11-2 and TRBJ2-6; no definite D call. Germline V lookup: CDR1 SGHAT, CDR2 FQNNGV. This CDR3 is built from 14 residues. Trimming pared 3 bases from V and 4 bases from J, leaving 7 bases between.